Shown below are 7 T cell receptor beta chains from a single sample sequenced in a study of T-cell reconstitution after alpha-beta-depleted transplantation in children. The authors prepared the TCRbeta library with unique molecular identifiers. From the PCR reads, TCRdb called clonotypes with MiXCR, one entry per CDR3 protein. The data show about 490,000 distinct CDR3 sequences, about 10% seen once. This specimen consisted of PBMCs, obtained before TCRalphabeta/CD19-depleted stem cell transplant. The receptor set was obtained from a child aged 2 to 15 with inherited bone marrow failure, due to receive a stem cell transplant.

This clonotype was seen ten or more times. Here the CDR3 reads CATSRFRDTTNTEAFF. The CDR3 nucleotides read TGTGCCACCAGCAGATTCCGGGACACCACGAACACTGAAGCTTTCTTT. The J gene is TRBJ1-1, the V gene TRBV15, with D maybe TRBD1 (6 bases). Trimming took 2 bases from V and 1 from J, leaving 14 bases between them. Germline V CDR1 and CDR2: LNHNV, YYDKDF (reference sequence). The CDR3 totals 16 residues.

This clonotype occurred many times. J is TRBJ2-2 and V is TRBV28, with 12 bases aligning to TRBD2. CDR1 is MDHEN, CDR2 SYDVKM, per germline. This CDR3 is built from 17 residues. V trimming: 2 bases; J trimming: 4 bases; junction bases outside the gene matches: 5. CDR3 amino acids: CASSLRLAGVRTGELFF. The DNA of the CDR3 is TGTGCCAGCAGTTTACGACTAGCGGGAGTACGCACCGGGGAGCTGTTTTTT.

This clonotype occurred many times. The chain uses TRBV5-1 and TRBJ2-7, with D maybe TRBD2 (5 bases). V was trimmed by 4 bases and J by 2 bases, leaving 22 bases between them. Germline V gives CDR1 SGHRS, CDR2 YFSETQ. The CDR3 is 17 amino acids. CDR3 sequence: CASSPGLLGTGAYEQYF. The CDR3 DNA sequence: TGCGCCAGCAGCCCGGGCCTTCTCGGAACCGGGGCCTACGAGCAGTACTTC.

In the case of this clonotype: One junction end disagrees with the germline gene, perhaps due to a read error. The chain links TRBV5-1 to TRBJ2-1, with 8 bases fitting TRBD1. Per germline, CDR1 SGHRS and CDR2 YFSETQ. The CDR3 is 12 residues long. CDR3 in amino acids: CASSQGAYEQLF. For the CDR3, the DNA is TGCGCCAGCAGCCAGGGGGCCTATGAGCAGCTCTTC.

Many counts were recorded for this clonotype. The rearrangement uses TRBV18 and TRBJ2-5; possibly TRBD2 for D (6 bases). Trimming left V 4 bases short and J 5 bases short, with 11 bases between. This CDR3 region has 13 residues. Germline CDR1 is KGHSH and CDR2 is LQKENI. The CDR3 DNA follows: TGTGCCAGCTCACAGACTAGTGGCGAGACCCAGTACTTC. Its translation is CASSQTSGETQYF. Full variable domain (remainder filled in from reference TRBV18 and TRBJ2-5): NAGVMQNPRHLVRRRGQEARLRCSPMKGHSHVYWYRQLPEEGLKFMVYLQKENIIDESGMPKERFSAEFPKEGPSILRIQQVVRGDSAAYFCASSQTSGETQYFGPGTRLLVL.

Only a few counts were recorded for this clonotype. This chain connects TRBV5-1 to TRBJ1-5; 7 bases fit TRBD1. The CDR3 is made up of 15 amino acids. Per the germline V gene, CDR1 is SGHRS and CDR2 is YFSETQ. The trim removed 0 bases at V and 6 bases at J, leaving 6 bases unmatched. CDR3: CASSLAGGGGQPQHF. As DNA, the CDR3 is TGCGCCAGCAGCTTGGCCGGAGGGGGCGGTCAGCCCCAGCATTTT.

This clonotype was seen many times. CDR3 sequence: CASALRLAGSTGELFF. In nucleotides, the CDR3 is TGCGCCAGCGCTTTGCGACTAGCGGGAAGTACCGGGGAGCTGTTTTTT. V gene TRBV5-1 combines with J gene TRBJ2-2, with 11 bases identical to TRBD2. After removal of 7 bases from V and 5 bases from J, the junction contained 10 bases not matched to a gene. The CDR3 contains 16 residues. From germline, CDR1 is SGHRS and CDR2 YFSETQ.